One sample yielded the 22 T cell receptor beta chains listed below, sequenced in a study of T cell repertoires in cytomegalovirus infection. TCRdb used MiXCR to reprocess the reads, holding one entry per CDR3 protein. The table includes hundreds of thousands of distinct CDR3 sequences, around 32% detected once. The antigens these receptors bind are not known. The sample here was cultured PBMCs, taken from culture after CMV antigen stimulation. The receptor source for this set is a human donor in good health (CMV status not recorded). Some clones in this sample may be carry-over from other donors' samples.

The rearrangement joins TRBV27 to TRBJ2-7; the match to TRBD1 covers 9 bases. CDR3 length: 14 amino acids. Germline trimming cut 6 bases from V and 6 bases from J; bases unmatched to any gene: 9. In germline, CDR1 is MNHEY, CDR2 SMNVEV (reference sequence). The CDR3 DNA sequence: TGTGCCAGCAGCCCGGGACAGGGTATGATCGAGCAGTACTTC. It yields the protein CASSPGQGMIEQYF.

This clonotype was found a few times. The gene calls are TRBV2 and TRBJ2-3; D unresolved. The germline V gene encodes CDR1 SNHLY and CDR2 FYNNEI. The CDR3 runs 13 residues. V shed 7 bases and J shed 6 bases, with 14 bases lying between them. The CDR3 nucleotides read TGTGCCAGCATTGAGCTCCCCGGGGATACGCAGTATTTT. This gives the protein CASIELPGDTQYF. The full variable domain, its missing parts supplied by reference TRBV2 and TRBJ2-3, is EPEVTQTPSHQVTQMGQEVILRCVPISNHLYFYWYRQILGQKVEFLVSFYNNEISEKSEIFDDQFSVERPDGSNFTLKIRSTKLEDSAMYFCASIELPGDTQYFGPGTRLTVL.

This sequence joins TRBV6-5 and TRBJ2-7; unclear D gene. The CDR3 is 14 residues long. CDR1 MNHEY and CDR2 SVGAGI come from the germline V gene. V was trimmed by 6 bases and J by 1 base, leaving 13 bases between them. In DNA form, the CDR3 reads TGTGCCAGCAGCCGCGGACGGGCTTCCTACGAGCAGTACTTC. Translated, it gives CASSRGRASYEQYF.

This clonotype turned up a few times. The chain links TRBV7-9 to TRBJ2-7, with D perhaps given as TRBD1 or TRBD2 (5 bases each). The CDR3 totals 14 residues. Per the germline V gene, CDR1 is SEHNR and CDR2 is FQNEAQ (reference sequence). V was clipped by 5 bases and J by 2 bases, with 13 bases between them. CDR3 in DNA: TGTGCCAGCAGCATCCCCGGGACCGCCTACGAGCAGTACTTC. Its translation is CASSIPGTAYEQYF.

The chain carries TRBV9 and TRBJ2-4, with D unclear. Germline CDR1 SGDLS, CDR2 YYNGEE. The CDR3 loop spans 14 amino acids. Trimming cost V 0 bases and J 6 bases, with 10 bases left between them. The chain's CDR3 is CASSVGEWGNIQYF. CDR3 bases: TGTGCCAGCAGCGTAGGGGAATGGGGAAACATTCAGTACTTC.

This clonotype was detected a few times. The rearrangement uses TRBV6-5 and TRBJ2-1, with 9 bases aligning to TRBD2. This CDR3 has 14 residues. Losses at the gene ends were 8 bases for V and 9 bases for J; bases not matched to a gene: 11. Germline CDR1 is MNHEY and CDR2 is SVGAGI. In DNA form, the CDR3 reads TGTGCCAGCTTCGGGCGGGGGGGCCGAACTGAGCAGTTCTTC. Residues: CASFGRGGRTEQFF.

This clonotype was seen more than once but under ten times. One junction end disagrees with the germline gene, perhaps due to a read error. The chain has TRBV7-9 and TRBJ2-7; a weak D match, TRBD1 (6 bases). CDR3 length: 12 amino acids. CDR1 SEHNR and CDR2 FQNEAQ come from the germline V gene (reference sequence). Here the CDR3 DNA reads TGTGCCAGCAGCTTAGGTGCATCGGGGACATTCTTC. It encodes CASSLGASGTFF.

This clonotype was picked up one time. The genes are TRBV28 and TRBJ1-2; TRBD1 agrees at 7 bases. This CDR3 has 15 amino acids. The germline gives CDR1 MDHEN, CDR2 SYDVKM. After removal of 5 bases from V and 7 bases from J, the junction contained 13 bases not matched to a gene. The CDR3 coding sequence is TGTGCCAGCAGTCCCAGGGGGAGATCCACGGGTGGCTACACCTTC. This gives the protein CASSPRGRSTGGYTF.

The chain joins TRBV29-1 to TRBJ1-1, with D possibly matching TRBD1 (5 bases). V was shortened by 7 bases and J by 5 bases, with 8 bases between the two germline ends. CDR1 is SQVTM and CDR2 is ANQGSEA in the germline V gene. This CDR3 has 10 residues. Written as DNA, the CDR3 is TGCAGCGCTGGGGGGACTGAAGCTTTCTTT. This encodes CSAGGTEAFF.

The rearrangement links TRBV7-9 to TRBJ2-1, with D perhaps TRBD1 or TRBD2 (5 bases each). CDR1 and CDR2 (germline): SEHNR, FQNEAQ (reference sequence). The CDR3 is 13 residues long. Trimming cost V 5 bases and J 9 bases, with 14 bases left between them. CDR3 amino acids: CASSQMGTGEQFF. CDR3 in DNA: TGTGCCAGCAGCCAGATGGGGACGGGTGAGCAGTTCTTC.

There are a few counts of this clonotype. V usage is TRBV7-2 and J usage is TRBJ1-1; TRBD1 aligns across 8 bases. CDR1 is SGHTA, CDR2 FQGNSA, per germline. The junction had 7 bases not matched to a gene; V was cut back by 6 bases and J by 4 bases. This CDR3 comprises 14 residues. The CDR3 loop is CASSSSGGRTEAFF. The DNA for the CDR3 is TGTGCCAGCAGTTCCTCAGGGGGCCGCACTGAAGCTTTCTTT.

This clonotype occurred a few times. This chain links TRBV12-3 or TRBV12-4 with TRBJ1-6, with 7 positions matching TRBD1. The length of the CDR3 is 14 residues. With V trimmed by 6 bases and J by 9 bases, 8 bases remained unmatched. CDR3: CASSRDRVSSPLHF. In nucleotides, the CDR3 is TGTGCCAGCAGCCGGGACAGAGTTAGTTCACCCCTCCACTTT.

The chain recombines TRBV7-9 with TRBJ2-7; 9 bases are a match to TRBD1. The CDR3 extends over 14 amino acids. V was pared by 1 base and J by 7 bases, with 5 bases of the junction left unmatched. Germline-derived CDR1 and CDR2 are SEHNR and FQNEAQ (reference sequence). The CDR3 here is CASSLGQGEGEQYF. CDR3 nucleotide sequence: TGTGCCAGCAGCTTAGGACAGGGGGAAGGAGAGCAGTACTTC.

A few counts support this clonotype. The chain employs TRBV6-6 and TRBJ2-7; TRBD2 matches at 12 bases. This CDR3 spans 16 amino acids. Germline values: CDR1 MNHNY, CDR2 SVGAGI (reference sequence). V lost 4 bases, J lost 3 bases, and 7 bases stayed unmatched. DNA for the CDR3: TGTGCCAGCAGTTTTCCTAGCGGGGGGGCCGGCTACGAGCAGTACTTC. This codes for CASSFPSGGAGYEQYF.

The chain joins TRBV18 to TRBJ1-2; D gene unclear. The CDR3 has 15 residues. V shed 4 bases and J shed 0 bases, with 12 bases lying between them. CDR1 KGHSH and CDR2 LQKENI come from the germline V gene. In DNA form, the CDR3 reads TGTGCCAGCTCACTACAAACCACAGCTAACTATGGCTACACCTTC. Translation gives CASSLQTTANYGYTF.

The chain has TRBV20-1 and TRBJ1-5, with D possibly being TRBD1 (6 bases). Trimming took off 2 bases at V and 2 bases at J, with 16 bases between the two ends. CDR1 is DFQATT and CDR2 is SNEGSKA in the germline V gene (reference sequence). This CDR3 region has 16 residues. CDR3 region: CSARTGAGGGNQPQHF. The CDR3 region has the DNA TGCAGTGCTAGAACGGGGGCGGGTGGAGGCAATCAGCCCCAGCATTTT.

The DNA for the CDR3 is TGTGCCAGTAGTGAGGACTCATATACGCAGTATTTT. Translated: CASSEDSYTQYF. The V call is TRBV19, the J call TRBJ2-3, with TRBD2 as a possible D gene (5 bases). V was trimmed by 5 bases and J by 7 bases, leaving 10 bases between them. CDR1 is LNHDA and CDR2 is SQIVND in the germline V gene (reference sequence). CDR3 length equals 12 residues.

This clonotype was observed many times. Here the CDR3 reads CASSEGQINEKLFF. For the CDR3, the DNA is TGTGCCAGCAGCGAGGGACAGATTAATGAAAAACTGTTTTTT. J is TRBJ1-4 and V is TRBV7-8; TRBD1 matches 7 bases. CDR3 length: 14 amino acids. The V and J ends lost 5 bases and 4 bases, in that order; junction bases with no gene match: 4. The germline CDR1 and CDR2 sequences are SGHVS and FQNEAQ.

The chain combines TRBV11-2 with TRBJ1-2; 7 nucleotides match TRBD1. The CDR3 length is 16 residues. V lost 5 bases to trimming and J lost 4 bases; unmatched junction nucleotides: 13. CDR1 is SGHAT, CDR2 FQNNGV, per germline. The DNA for the CDR3 is TGTGCCAGCAGCCCGACAACCGGGACAGCTGGCTATGGCTACACCTTC. This translates into CASSPTTGTAGYGYTF.

In regard to this clonotype: At one end, the junction sequence differs from germline, possibly due to a read error. The chain recombines TRBV28 with TRBJ1-3; D remains unclear. Looked up from germline, CDR1 is MDHEN and CDR2 is SYDVKM. This CDR3 has 13 residues. CDR3 sequence: CASSESSGNTICF. In nucleotides, the CDR3 is TGTGCCAGCAGCGAGAGCTCTGGAAACACCATATGTTTT.

This clonotype was picked up many times. V gene TRBV7-2 combines with J gene TRBJ1-4; the D is unclear. The CDR3 has 14 amino acids. Trimming removed 5 bases from V and 7 bases from J, with 14 bases in between. Germline values: CDR1 SGHTA, CDR2 FQGNSA. CDR3 loop: CASSPTPVGEKLFF. CDR3 nucleotides: TGTGCCAGCAGCCCCACCCCAGTAGGTGAAAAACTGTTTTTT. Full variable domain (rest looked up from reference TRBV7-2 and TRBJ1-4): GAGVSQSPSNKVTEKGKDVELRCDPISGHTALYWYRQSLGQGLEFLIYFQGNSAPDKSGLPSDRFSAERTGGSVSTLTIQRTQQEDSAVYLCASSPTPVGEKLFFGSGTQLSVL.

The rearrangement links TRBV7-6 to TRBJ2-1, with 8 bases fitting TRBD2. The V segment lost 6 bases and the J segment 6 bases; nucleotides outside the gene matches: 13. The CDR3 extends over 16 amino acids. In germline, CDR1 is SGHVS, CDR2 FNYEAQ. CDR3 sequence (DNA): TGTGCCAGCAGGCACGCCGGGACTAGTAAACTCAATGAGCAGTTCTTC. Encoded protein: CASRHAGTSKLNEQFF.